This TCR beta chain was found in a study of T cell repertoires in ileal Crohn's disease. The table came from immunoSEQ multiplex PCR; TCRdb's copy has only in-frame clones and leaves some out. The sample has more than 7,000 clones, more than 65% seen once; the top ten hold 9%. Regarding time point: neoterminal ileum biopsy at postoperative endoscopy, about 6 months after surgery. Sequencing was done on a sample of ileal tissue. The origin of this receptor is an adult with Crohn's disease.

The CDR3 bases are TGTGCCAGTAGTATACCACAGGGGATTAATGAAAAACTGTTTTTT. Translation gives CASSIPQGINEKLFF. The chain joins TRBV19 to TRBJ1-4; 7 nucleotides align to TRBD1. Unmatched junction bases numbered 4, after V lost 2 bases and J lost 4 bases. Germline CDR1 LNHDA, CDR2 SQIVND (reference sequence). The CDR3 is made up of 15 amino acids.